This T cell receptor (beta chain) was found in a study of persistence of HIV-infected CD4 T cells. Across the whole study: The sample holds CD4+ T cells responsive to CMV or HIV-1 Gag.

Lysates of CMV-infected fibroblasts at approximately 9.4 ug/mL stimulated these cells. Sorted nonresponding memory CD4+ T cells were CD40L-negative, CD69-negative, CD45RO-high. For around 18 hours, CD8-depleted PBMCs received anti-CD28/CD49d costimulation, a CD40-blocking antibody and enfuvirtide. V shed 1 base and J shed 4 bases, with 13 bases lying between them. Germline values: CDR1 MNHEY, CDR2 SMNVEV (reference sequence). This CDR3 contains 15 residues. The libraries were made with immunoSEQ version 4 in survey mode. The method was immunoSEQ multiplex PCR; TCRdb's version includes in-frame clones alone and lacks a portion of them. The sample records approximately 27,000 clones, approximately 80% being singletons. Turning to this clone: As yet, its antigen is unknown.

The origin of this receptor is an adult woman with HIV who was CMV-seropositive. This rearrangement joins TRBV27 to TRBJ1-1; D might be TRBD1 (5 bases). This specimen was CD4+ T cells sorted from PBMCs after roughly 18-hour stimulation, taken from a patient who received antiretroviral therapy. This CDR3 reads CASSLFSGSGTEAFF. CDR3 DNA sequence: TGTGCCAGCAGTTTATTTTCAGGGTCCGGCACTGAAGCTTTCTTT.